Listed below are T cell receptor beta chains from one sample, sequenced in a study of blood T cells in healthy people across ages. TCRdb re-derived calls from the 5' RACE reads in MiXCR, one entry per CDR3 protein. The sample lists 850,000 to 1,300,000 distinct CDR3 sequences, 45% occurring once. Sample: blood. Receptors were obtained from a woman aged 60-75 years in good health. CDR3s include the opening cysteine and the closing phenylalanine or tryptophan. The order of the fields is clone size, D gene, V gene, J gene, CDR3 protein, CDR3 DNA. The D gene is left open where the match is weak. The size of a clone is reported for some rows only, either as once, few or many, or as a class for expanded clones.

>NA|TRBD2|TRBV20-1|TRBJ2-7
CSAGPGLAMYEQYF
TGCAGTGCTGGCCCGGGACTAGCTATGTACGAGCAGTACTTC
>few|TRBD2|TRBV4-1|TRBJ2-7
CASSRKVSSGNDEQYF
TGCGCCAGCAGCCGCAAAGTCTCCAGCGGGAATGATGAGCAGTACTTC
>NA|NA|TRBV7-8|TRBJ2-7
CASSPGAGGGSLYEQYF
TGTGCCAGCAGCCCAGGGGCTGGGGGGGGTTCCCTTTACGAGCAGTACTTC
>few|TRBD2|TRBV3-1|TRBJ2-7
CASSQGPREAYEQYF
TGTGCCAGCAGCCAAGGACCCCGGGAGGCGTACGAGCAGTACTTC
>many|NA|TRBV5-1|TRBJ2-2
CASSLDTGELFF
TGTGCCAGCAGTCTGGACACCGGGGAGCTGTTTTTT
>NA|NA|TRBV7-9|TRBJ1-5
CASSLGAGDPQHF
TGTGCCAGCAGCTTAGGGGCCGGGGATCCCCAGCATTTT
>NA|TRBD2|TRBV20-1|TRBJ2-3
CSASGRATSTDTQYF
TGCAGTGCTAGCGGGAGGGCCACTAGCACAGATACGCAGTATTTT
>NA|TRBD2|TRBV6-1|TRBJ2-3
CASNTTLPGLAPDTQYF
TGTGCCAGCAATACCACCTTACCGGGACTAGCCCCAGATACGCAGTATTTT
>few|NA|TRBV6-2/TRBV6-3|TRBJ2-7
CASSYSLDEQYF
TGTGCCAGCAGTTACTCCCTAGACGAGCAGTACTTC
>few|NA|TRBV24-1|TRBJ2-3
CATKGGAADTQYF
TGTGCCACCAAGGGCGGAGCGGCAGATACGCAGTATTTT
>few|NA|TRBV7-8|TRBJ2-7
CASSLVGGATLSEQYF
TGTGCCAGCAGCTTAGTTGGGGGGGCGACCCTTTCCGAGCAGTACTTC
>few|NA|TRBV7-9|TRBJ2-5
CASSPLFEEQYF
TGTGCCAGCAGCCCACTTTTTGAGGAGCAGTACTTC
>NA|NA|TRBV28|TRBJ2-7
CASRPDAYEQYF
TGTGCCAGCAGGCCGGACGCCTACGAGCAGTACTTC
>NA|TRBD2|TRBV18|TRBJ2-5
CASSPMIAGDNEQYF
TGTGCCAGCTCACCAATGATTGCGGGAGACAATGAGCAGTACTTC
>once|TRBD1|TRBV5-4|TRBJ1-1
CASSHGQGANLDTEAFF
TGTGCCAGCAGCCACGGACAGGGGGCGAACTTGGACACTGAAGCTTTCTTT
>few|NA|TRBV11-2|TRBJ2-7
CASSLDLGDFSNEQYF
TGTGCCAGCAGCTTAGATCTTGGGGACTTTTCCAACGAGCAGTACTTC
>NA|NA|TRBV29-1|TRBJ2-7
CSVAKWGGTYNEQYF
TGCAGCGTTGCAAAGTGGGGGGGCACCTACAATGAGCAGTACTTC
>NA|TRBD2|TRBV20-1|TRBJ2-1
CSAREMTSGLYNEQFF
TGCAGTGCTAGAGAAATGACTAGCGGACTCTACAATGAGCAGTTCTTC
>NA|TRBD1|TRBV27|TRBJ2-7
CASSSVTGGLYEQYF
TGTGCCAGCAGTTCCGTTACAGGGGGCCTCTACGAGCAGTACTTC
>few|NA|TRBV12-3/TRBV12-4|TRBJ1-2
CASSLKRSYGYTF
TGTGCCAGCAGTTTAAAAAGGTCCTATGGCTACACCTTC
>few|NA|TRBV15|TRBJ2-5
CATSRDVGALQETQYF
TGTGCCACCAGCAGAGATGTCGGAGCCCTCCAAGAGACCCAGTACTTC
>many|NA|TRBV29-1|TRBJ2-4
CSVAVGLANIQYF
TGCAGCGTTGCCGTCGGGCTAGCGAACATTCAGTACTTC
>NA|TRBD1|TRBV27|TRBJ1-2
CASRPGTAYYGYTF
TGTGCCAGCAGGCCTGGGACAGCCTATTATGGCTACACCTTC
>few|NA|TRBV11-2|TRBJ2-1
CASSRPAGNNEQFF
TGTGCCAGCAGCCGACCTGCGGGAAACAATGAGCAGTTCTTC
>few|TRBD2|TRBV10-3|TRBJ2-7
CAISDGSSGNYEQYF
TGTGCCATCAGTGATGGGTCTAGCGGGAACTACGAGCAGTACTTC
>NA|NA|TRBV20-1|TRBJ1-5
CSALGELGARPQHF
TGCAGTGCCCTGGGGGAGCTGGGGGCTCGGCCCCAGCATTTT
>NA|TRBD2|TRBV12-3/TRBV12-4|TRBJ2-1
CASSLREGLSYNGQFF
TGTGCCAGCAGTCTGCGGGAGGGCCTCTCCTACAATGGGCAGTTCTTC
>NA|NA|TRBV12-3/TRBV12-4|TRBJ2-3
CASSRDPRRDFTDTQYF
TGTGCCAGCAGCCGGGACCCCAGGAGAGATTTCACAGATACGCAGTATTTT
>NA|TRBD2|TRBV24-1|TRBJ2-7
CATSHVLGLAGEKVGEQYF
TGTGCCACCAGCCACGTCCTGGGGCTAGCGGGAGAAAAGGTGGGCGAGCAGTACTTC
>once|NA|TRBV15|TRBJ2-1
CATSRDSTTSSYNEQFF
TGTGCCACCAGCAGAGATTCAACCACGAGCTCCTACAATGAGCAGTTCTTC
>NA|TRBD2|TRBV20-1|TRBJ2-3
CSASSGRAEGIDTQYF
TGCAGTGCTTCCAGCGGGAGGGCCGAGGGGATAGATACGCAGTATTTT
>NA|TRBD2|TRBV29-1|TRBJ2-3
CSVRATLARDTQYF
TGCAGCGTTAGGGCGACACTAGCGCGGGATACGCAGTATTTT
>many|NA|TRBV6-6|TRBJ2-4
CASSPQQGGIQYF
TGTGCCAGCAGCCCACAACAGGGTGGCATTCAGTACTTC
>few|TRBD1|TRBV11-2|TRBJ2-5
CASSSDRGRQETQYF
TGTGCCAGCAGCTCAGACAGGGGAAGGCAAGAGACCCAGTACTTC
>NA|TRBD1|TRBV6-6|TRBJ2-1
CASSERQGSHNEQFF
TGTGCCAGCAGTGAGAGACAGGGCTCCCACAATGAGCAGTTCTTC
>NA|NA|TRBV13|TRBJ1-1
CASRRDHAFF
TGTGCCAGCAGACGGGATCATGCTTTCTTT
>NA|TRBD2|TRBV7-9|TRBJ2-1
CASSLARGDYNEQFF
TGTGCCAGCAGCTTAGCGCGGGGGGACTACAATGAGCAGTTCTTC
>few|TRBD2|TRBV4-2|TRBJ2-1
CASSREGRNEQFF
TGTGCCAGCAGTCGGGAGGGCCGCAATGAGCAGTTCTTC
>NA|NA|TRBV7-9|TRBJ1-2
CASSLLPYGYTF
TGTGCCAGCAGCTTATTGCCCTATGGCTACACCTTC
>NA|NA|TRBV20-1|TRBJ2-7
CSAENVAKTYEQYF
TGCAGTGCCGAGAACGTAGCGAAGACCTACGAGCAGTACTTC
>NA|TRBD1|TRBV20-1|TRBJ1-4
CSASGRRGPGEKLFF
TGCAGTGCTAGCGGCAGAAGGGGGCCGGGTGAAAAACTGTTTTTT
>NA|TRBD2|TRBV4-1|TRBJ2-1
CASSPDSGLAGGSEQFF
TGCGCCAGCAGCCCTGACTCCGGACTAGCGGGAGGCAGTGAGCAGTTCTTC
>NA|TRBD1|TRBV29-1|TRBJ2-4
CSVGTGEKTDIQYF
TGCAGCGTTGGGACAGGGGAGAAGACGGACATTCAGTACTTC